The rows below give T cell receptor beta chains drawn from one sample of a study of cytomegalovirus exposure and HLA in healthy donors. The method was immunoSEQ multiplex PCR; TCRdb's version includes in-frame clones alone and lacks a portion of them. The sample holds 110,000 or so clones, 82% seen once. The sequencing input was PBMCs. All receptors come from a woman aged 18-29 years in good health and CMV-seronegative. Each CDR3 is given with its conserved first and last residue. The order of the fields is clone size, V gene, J gene, D gene, CDR3 protein, CDR3 DNA. The D gene is left open where the match is weak. The size entry is marked missing in some rows and otherwise reads once, few, many or a size class.

NA	TRBV6-5	TRBJ1-6	NA	CASTFGEAPLHF	TGTGCCAGCACCTTCGGGGAAGCGCCCCTCCACTTT
NA	TRBV5-6	TRBJ2-1	NA	CASSLQYDYNEQFF	TGTGCCAGCAGCTTGCAGTACGACTACAATGAGCAGTTCTTC
NA	TRBV7-9	TRBJ2-6	TRBD1	CASTPPGTGMPGANVLTF	TGTGCCAGCACCCCACCCGGGACAGGGATGCCTGGGGCCAACGTCCTGACTTTC
few	TRBV28	TRBJ1-4	NA	CASSFRRGEKLFF	TGTGCCAGCAGTTTCAGAAGGGGAGAAAAACTGTTTTTT
NA	TRBV28	TRBJ2-4	NA	CASSFYPSDSPNIQYF	TGTGCCAGCAGTTTCTACCCGTCGGACTCTCCAAACATTCAGTACTTC
NA	TRBV6-5	TRBJ1-3	TRBD1	CASSGTASGNTIYF	TGTGCCAGCAGTGGGACAGCCTCGGGGAACACCATATATTTT
NA	TRBV5-1	TRBJ2-3	TRBD2	CASSLEIAGASDTQYF	TGCGCCAGCAGCTTGGAAATAGCGGGGGCGTCAGATACGCAGTATTTT
NA	TRBV27	TRBJ1-1	NA	CASIDSWGTLTEAFF	TGTGCCAGCATCGATTCGTGGGGGACACTTACTGAAGCTTTCTTT
NA	TRBV11-2	TRBJ1-1	NA	CASSLAGVNTEAFF	TGTGCCAGCAGCTTAGCAGGGGTGAACACTGAAGCTTTCTTT
few	TRBV6-4	TRBJ1-4	TRBD1	CASIEDRGDEKLFF	TGTGCCAGCATAGAGGACAGGGGAGATGAAAAACTGTTTTTT
NA	TRBV5-1	TRBJ2-1	TRBD2	CASSLVLAGKNEQFF	TGCGCCAGCAGCTTGGTCCTAGCGGGTAAAAATGAGCAGTTCTTC
NA	TRBV2	TRBJ1-5	NA	CASSWEGRQPQHF	TGTGCCAGCAGTTGGGAGGGGCGACAGCCCCAGCATTTT
once	TRBV15	TRBJ1-2	TRBD1	CATSSSGQGTYGYTF	TGTGCCACCAGCAGCTCGGGACAGGGCACCTACGGCTACACCTTC
NA	TRBV5-4	TRBJ2-7	TRBD2	CASSYPLAEVYEQYF	TGTGCCAGCAGCTACCCACTAGCGGAAGTTTACGAGCAGTACTTC
NA	TRBV9	TRBJ1-1	NA	CASSVTANTEAFF	TGTGCCAGCAGCGTCACAGCGAACACTGAAGCTTTCTTT
NA	TRBV27	TRBJ1-2	TRBD1	CASSRQGEVSYGYTF	TGTGCCAGCTCGAGACAGGGAGAAGTTTCCTATGGCTACACCTTC
NA	TRBV15	TRBJ1-5	TRBD1	CATSSIGQGAGQPQHF	TGTGCCACCAGCAGCATCGGACAGGGGGCGGGTCAGCCCCAGCATTTT
once	TRBV6-6	TRBJ1-2	NA	CASSYLGGYGYTF	TGTGCCAGCAGTTACTTAGGGGGTTATGGCTACACCTTC
NA	TRBV18	TRBJ2-3	NA	CASSDYGDTQYF	TGTGCCAGCTCGGACTACGGGGATACGCAGTATTTT
NA	TRBV27	TRBJ1-4	TRBD1	CASSPGQGVRKLFF	TGTGCCAGCAGTCCAGGACAGGGAGTTCGGAAACTGTTTTTT
few	TRBV5-1	TRBJ2-1	NA	CASSLIGDYNEQFF	TGCGCCAGCAGCTTAATAGGGGATTACAATGAGCAGTTCTTC
NA	TRBV6-5	TRBJ2-7	NA	CASSYQRAYYEQYF	TGTGCCAGCAGTTACCAGCGGGCCTACTACGAGCAGTACTTC
NA	TRBV28	TRBJ2-7	NA	CASSLSSYEQYF	TGTGCCAGCAGTCTTAGCTCCTACGAGCAGTACTTC
once	TRBV2	TRBJ1-2	TRBD1	CASGPGTGMHGYTF	TGTGCCAGCGGACCCGGGACAGGTATGCATGGCTACACCTTC
NA	TRBV28	TRBJ1-1	TRBD1	CASTRGQKGNTEAFF	TGTGCCAGCACGAGGGGACAGAAGGGGAACACTGAAGCTTTCTTT
NA	TRBV11-2	TRBJ2-7	TRBD2	CASSSRLAGGLKQYF	TGTGCCAGCAGCTCGAGACTAGCGGGAGGGCTTAAGCAGTACTTC
NA	TRBV18	TRBJ1-6	NA	CASSPRLAGVNSPLHF	TGTGCCAGCTCACCAAGGTTGGCAGGGGTTAATTCACCCCTCCACTTT
NA	TRBV27	TRBJ1-5	NA	CASSLQGWNQPQHF	TGTGCCAGCAGCCTACAGGGTTGGAATCAGCCCCAGCATTTT
NA	TRBV20-1	TRBJ2-3	NA	CSAGQFDTQYF	TGCAGTGCTGGACAGTTCGATACGCAGTATTTT
NA	TRBV15	TRBJ2-5	NA	CATSRGQRETQYF	TGTGCCACCAGCAGAGGGCAGAGGGAGACCCAGTACTTC
NA	TRBV5-1	TRBJ2-7	NA	CASSGGEKAYEQYF	TGCGCCAGCAGCGGAGGGGAAAAGGCCTACGAGCAGTACTTC
NA	TRBV2	TRBJ1-2	TRBD1	CASSDGTGGYMYYGYTF	TGTGCCAGCAGTGACGGAACAGGGGGCTATATGTACTATGGCTACACCTTC
NA	TRBV28	TRBJ1-5	NA	CASRQGTWGNQPQHF	TGTGCCAGCAGACAGGGTACGTGGGGCAATCAGCCCCAGCATTTT
few	TRBV19	TRBJ1-5	TRBD1	CASSGTGNQPQHF	TGTGCCAGTAGTGGGACAGGCAATCAGCCCCAGCATTTT
NA	TRBV11-3	TRBJ1-1	TRBD1	CASSLRTGGSEAFF	TGTGCCAGCAGCTTAAGGACAGGCGGGTCTGAAGCTTTCTTT
NA	TRBV11-2	TRBJ1-5	TRBD1	CASSLDGTGAPSGPQHF	TGTGCCAGCAGCTTAGATGGTACAGGGGCTCCCTCGGGGCCCCAGCATTTT
NA	TRBV29-1	TRBJ1-5	NA	CSVVLQGNQPQHF	TGCAGCGTTGTGTTACAGGGCAATCAGCCCCAGCATTTT
few	TRBV11-2	TRBJ2-3	NA	CASSSRIAMGGDTQYF	TGTGCCAGCAGTTCTCGTATAGCGATGGGGGGAGATACGCAGTATTTT
NA	TRBV4-1	TRBJ1-1	NA	CASSQDSRDRMNTEAFF	TGCGCCAGCAGCCAAGATTCGAGAGACAGGATGAACACTGAAGCTTTCTTT
few	TRBV5-1	TRBJ2-5	NA	CASKKNRGGETQYF	TGCGCCAGCAAGAAAAATAGGGGGGGAGAGACCCAGTACTTC
NA	TRBV7-2	TRBJ1-5	TRBD1	CASSLTGGVSNQPQHF	TGTGCCAGCAGCTTAACAGGGGGCGTGAGCAATCAGCCCCAGCATTTT
NA	TRBV4-1	TRBJ2-1	TRBD2	CASSSPGRGFNEQFF	TGCGCCAGCAGCTCCCCAGGGCGGGGGTTCAATGAGCAGTTCTTC
NA	TRBV6-5	TRBJ2-7	TRBD2	CASTLTSGSSYEQYF	TGTGCCAGCACCTTGACTAGCGGGAGCTCCTACGAGCAGTACTTC
NA	TRBV6-5	TRBJ2-1	NA	CASSSFRGRGIHEQFF	TGTGCCAGCAGTTCTTTCAGGGGGCGGGGGATCCATGAGCAGTTCTTC